Below are 8 T cell receptor beta chains sequenced from a single sample in a study of technical replicates of blood from a handful of donors. Sequencing used immunoSEQ multiplex PCR; TCRdb keeps in-frame clones, though not all of them. The table lists 95,000 or so clones, approximately 95% of them singletons, with around 0.3% in the top ten. Sequencing input: T cells isolated from PBMCs. Receptor source: a human donor in good health.

The J gene is TRBJ1-1, the V gene TRBV27; the D gene is possibly TRBD1 (5 bases). From germline, CDR1 is MNHEY and CDR2 SMNVEV (reference sequence). The CDR3 covers 14 residues. Trimming stripped 6 bases from V and 0 bases from J, with 11 bases between. CDR3 residues: CASRGTAMNTEAFF. DNA for the CDR3: TGTGCCAGCAGAGGGACTGCGATGAACACTGAAGCTTTCTTT.

This clone was counted a single time. The rearrangement uses TRBV11-3 and TRBJ2-1; the match to TRBD2 covers 7 bases. The germline gives CDR1 SGHNT, CDR2 YENEEA. This CDR3 region has 16 residues. V shed 5 bases, J shed 5 bases, and the junction held 12 bases outside the gene matches. This CDR3 is CASSAKRDRIDNEQFF. CDR3 in DNA: TGTGCCAGCAGCGCGAAGCGGGACCGGATTGACAATGAGCAGTTCTTC.

This chain joins TRBV10-3 and TRBJ2-3; a possible D gene is TRBD1 (5 bases). Trimming took 0 bases from V and 9 from J, leaving 13 bases between them. This CDR3 is 14 amino acids long. CDR1 is ENHRY and CDR2 is SYGVKD in the germline V gene. The CDR3 DNA follows: TGTGCCATCAGTGAGTCTGAGGTTAAGGGGACGCAGTATTTT. Its translation is CAISESEVKGTQYF.

The chain couples TRBV30 to TRBJ2-1, with D tentatively TRBD1 (6 bases). Germline-derived CDR1 and CDR2 are GTSNPN and SVGIG (reference sequence). Between the trimmed V and J ends, which lost 3 bases and 8 bases, there was a span of 20 bases. CDR3 length: 15 residues. DNA for the CDR3: TGTGCCTGGAGAAATCAAAGGGGCAGGGGCGATGAGCAGTTCTTC. Translated: CAWRNQRGRGDEQFF.

The chain couples TRBV10-3 to TRBJ1-5; no firm D call. The CDR3 covers 12 residues. Between the trimmed V and J ends, which lost 0 bases and 9 bases, there was a span of 6 bases. Germline loops: CDR1 ENHRY, CDR2 SYGVKD. The CDR3 nucleotides read TGTGCCATCAGTGAGTCGAGTACGCCCCAGCATTTT. Its protein is CAISESSTPQHF.

The CDR3 spells CAISVSTPIGGTEAFF. CDR3 sequence (DNA): TGTGCCATCAGTGTCTCGACCCCAATAGGAGGCACTGAAGCTTTCTTT. J is TRBJ1-1 and V is TRBV10-3; no reliable D call. This CDR3 comprises 16 residues. The germline V and J ends were trimmed by 4 bases and 4 bases, with 19 bases remaining between them. CDR1 ENHRY and CDR2 SYGVKD come from the germline V gene.

This clone has only one observation. At one boundary the junction diverges from the germline segment, which might be a read error. V gene TRBV5-1 combines with J gene TRBJ2-4; 7 positions match TRBD1. This CDR3 spans 12 amino acids. CDR1 and CDR2 (germline): SGHRS, YFSETQ. The CDR3, as DNA: TGCGCCACCAGCTCGACAGGGACCATTCAGTACTTC. This sequence encodes CATSSTGTIQYF. Full variable domain (rest looked up from reference TRBV5-1 and TRBJ2-4): KAGVTQTPRYLIKTRGQQVTLSCSPISGHRSVSWYQQTPGQGLQFLFEYFSETQRNKGNFPGRFSGRQFSNSRSEMNVSTLELGDSALYLCATSSTGTIQYFGAGTRLSVL.

V and J are TRBV27 and TRBJ2-7; a weak D match, TRBD1 (6 bases). V was shortened by 6 bases and J by 2 bases, with 11 bases between the two germline ends. CDR3 length: 13 amino acids. Germline V lookup: CDR1 MNHEY, CDR2 SMNVEV (reference sequence). CDR3 amino acids: CASSLQGTYEQYF. The CDR3 nucleotides read TGTGCCAGCAGCTTACAGGGAACCTACGAGCAGTACTTC.